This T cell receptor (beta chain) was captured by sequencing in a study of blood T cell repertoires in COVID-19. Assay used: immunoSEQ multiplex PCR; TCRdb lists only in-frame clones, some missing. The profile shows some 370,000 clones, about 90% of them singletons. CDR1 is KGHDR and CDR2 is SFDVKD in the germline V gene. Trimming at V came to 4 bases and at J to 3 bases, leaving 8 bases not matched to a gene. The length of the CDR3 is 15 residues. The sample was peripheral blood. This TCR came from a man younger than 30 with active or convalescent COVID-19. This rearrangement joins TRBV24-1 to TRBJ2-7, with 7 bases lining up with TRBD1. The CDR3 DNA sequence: TGTGCCACCAGTGAAACCGGGACAGCTATCTACGAGCAGTACTTC. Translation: CATSETGTAIYEQYF.